A single sample gave rise to the 13 T cell receptor beta chains below, sequenced in a study of CD8 T cells in ankylosing spondylitis. TCRdb reanalysed the 5' RACE reads using MiXCR and keeps one entry per CDR3 protein. The table records around 300,000 distinct CDR3 sequences, roughly 14% of them present only once. Specimen: blood, either unsorted or a sorted T cell fraction (not recorded which). The receptors were gathered from a male donor with ankylosing spondylitis or in good health (not recorded which).

The chain recombines TRBV29-1 with TRBJ1-1; TRBD1 is a possible D gene (5 bases). This CDR3 has 13 amino acids. Germline values: CDR1 SQVTM, CDR2 ANQGSEA. With 6 bases removed from V and 0 bases from J, the gap between germline ends came to 11 bases. This CDR3 is CSVVGHLNTEAFF. The DNA for the CDR3 is TGCAGCGTCGTTGGACATCTGAACACTGAAGCTTTCTTT. The full variable domain, its missing parts supplied by reference TRBV29-1 and TRBJ1-1, is SAVISQKPSRDICQRGTSLTIQCQVDSQVTMMFWYRQQPGQSLTLIATANQGSEATYESGFVIDKFPISRPNLTFSTLTVSNMSPEDSSIYLCSVVGHLNTEAFFGQGTRLTVV.

This clonotype was counted only a few times. V and J are TRBV11-2 and TRBJ2-2; no clear D gene. CDR1 SGHAT and CDR2 FQNNGV come from the germline V gene. CDR3 size: 14 residues. Trimming stripped 1 base from V and 6 bases from J, with 9 bases between. CDR3 bases: TGTGCCAGCAGCTTAGCATTAGGGCCCGGGGAGCTGTTTTTT. Its protein product is CASSLALGPGELFF.

This chain links TRBV29-1 with TRBJ2-2, with D uncertain. This CDR3 spans 11 amino acids. V was trimmed by 6 bases and J by 5 bases, leaving 7 bases between them. Germline loops: CDR1 SQVTM, CDR2 ANQGSEA. CDR3 loop: CSVSFTGELFF. The CDR3 region has the DNA TGCAGCGTCAGTTTTACCGGGGAGCTGTTTTTT.

This clonotype was detected only a few times. The chain couples TRBV5-1 to TRBJ2-4; 14 nucleotides align to TRBD2. The CDR3 extends over 17 amino acids. Trimming at V came to 4 bases and at J to 3 bases, leaving 6 bases not matched to a gene. CDR1 is SGHRS, CDR2 YFSETQ, per germline. CDR3 in amino acids: CASSPGLAGGLKNIQYF. The CDR3 nucleotides read TGCGCCAGCAGCCCCGGACTAGCGGGGGGCCTCAAAAACATTCAGTACTTC.

A word on this clonotype: The junction departs from germline at one end; a sequencing error may be responsible. The V gene is TRBV5-1, the J gene TRBJ2-2, with D perhaps being TRBD1 or TRBD2 (6 bases each). The CDR3 is 15 amino acids. Looked up from germline, CDR1 is SGHRS and CDR2 is YFSETQ. DNA for the CDR3: TGCGCCAGCAGCTTGGAGAAGGGGGGCACCTGGGAGCTGTTTTTT. Its translation is CASSLEKGGTWELFF.

Here the CDR3 DNA reads TGTGCCAGCAGTTTAAGCCACCCCCGACAGTTATACTATGGCTACACCTTC. Protein: CASSLSHPRQLYYGYTF. V gene TRBV12-3 or TRBV12-4 combines with J gene TRBJ1-2, with D perhaps matching TRBD1 (5 bases). V was trimmed by 2 bases and J by 3 bases, leaving 19 bases between them. The CDR3 extends over 17 amino acids.

The gene calls are TRBV4-1 and TRBJ1-2, with 9 bases fitting TRBD1. The CDR3 runs 17 residues. CDR1 and CDR2 (germline): MGHRA, YSYEKL. V lost 6 bases and J lost 8; bases outside the gene matches: 19. This chain's CDR3 is CASRDRGGGTPMGGYTF. CDR3 nucleotide sequence: TGCGCCAGCAGAGACAGGGGGGGGGGAACCCCTATGGGAGGCTACACCTTC.

In its sample, this clonotype was seen many times. The chain recombines TRBV20-1 with TRBJ2-5; 11 positions match TRBD2. This CDR3 region has 11 residues. V shed 7 bases and J 7 bases; nucleotides not matched to a gene: 2. Germline V gives CDR1 DFQATT, CDR2 SNEGSKA (reference sequence). The CDR3 bases are TGCAGTGTCGGGACTAGCGGGACCCAGTACTTC. Amino acid sequence: CSVGTSGTQYF.

This clonotype has only a few counts. This rearrangement joins TRBV5-6 to TRBJ2-5; no clear D. Looked up from germline, CDR1 is SGHDT and CDR2 is YYEEEE. Trimming stripped 0 bases from V and 5 bases from J, with 14 bases between. The CDR3 contains 15 residues. CDR3 amino acids: CASSLAGSMGETQYF. CDR3 coding DNA: TGTGCCAGCAGCTTGGCAGGATCTATGGGGGAGACCCAGTACTTC.

This clonotype has ten or more counts. This chain uses TRBV12-3 or TRBV12-4 with TRBJ2-1; a possible D gene is TRBD2 (6 bases). Trimming pared 3 bases from V and 0 bases from J, leaving 18 bases between. There are 18 residues in the CDR3. CDR3 nucleotide sequence: TGTGCCAGCAGTTTCGCTTCGGGACTCCCCCGCTCCTACAATGAGCAGTTCTTC. It codes for CASSFASGLPRSYNEQFF.

This clonotype was detected only a few times. This chain uses TRBV5-1 with TRBJ2-5; 10 bases match TRBD2. V gave up 6 bases and J gave up 6 bases; unmatched junction bases: 11. The germline V gene has CDR1 SGHRS and CDR2 YFSETQ. The CDR3 length is 15 residues. The CDR3 nucleotides are TGCGCCAGCACGAATTTTACTAGCGGGGCCAAGACCCAGTACTTC. Translation: CASTNFTSGAKTQYF. The full variable domain, with the rest looked up from reference TRBV5-1 and TRBJ2-5, is KAGVTQTPRYLIKTRGQQVTLSCSPISGHRSVSWYQQTPGQGLQFLFEYFSETQRNKGNFPGRFSGRQFSNSRSEMNVSTLELGDSALYLCASTNFTSGAKTQYFGPGTRLLVL.

This clonotype was detected a few times. The rearrangement joins TRBV25-1 to TRBJ1-4; 7 bases are a match to TRBD1. The CDR3 loop spans 15 amino acids. The germline V gene encodes CDR1 MGHDK and CDR2 SYGVNS. V shed 8 bases, J shed 5 bases, and the junction held 11 bases outside the gene matches. CDR3 loop: CASAWPDRENEKLFF. DNA for the CDR3: TGTGCCAGCGCCTGGCCCGACAGGGAAAATGAAAAACTGTTTTTT.

This clonotype was counted ten times or more. This sequence joins TRBV10-3 and TRBJ2-1; TRBD2 matches at 12 bases. The length of the CDR3 is 15 residues. Germline CDR1 reads ENHRY; CDR2 reads SYGVKD. V shed 6 bases and J 6 bases; nucleotides not matched to a gene: 6. The CDR3, as DNA: TGTGCCATCAGCGGAGGGACTAGCGGGTTCAATGAGCAGTTCTTC. This codes for CAISGGTSGFNEQFF.